This T cell receptor (beta chain) was captured in a study of T cell responses to AZD1222 COVID-19 vaccine. Regarding the study as a whole: Clonal diversity may have been underestimated, and the donors were mostly white British, with more females than males. Only 5 or 6 individuals given AZD1222 were seropositive at baseline. Regions 160-218 and 743-854 held dominance among vaccine-associated CD4 TCRs, which spanned spike.

Concerning this clone itself: Its antigen remains unidentified.

This CDR3 region has 17 residues. CDR1 and CDR2 from the germline V gene are SGHRS and YFSETQ. Trimming at V came to 2 bases and at J to 5 bases, leaving 14 bases not matched to a gene. Clones were sequenced by immunoSEQ multiplex PCR, and TCRdb holds only the in-frame ones, with some missing. The table includes about 150,000 clones, under 95% detected once. The chain carries TRBV5-1 and TRBJ2-7; 9 nucleotides line up with TRBD2. The receptor was isolated from an adult in good health. The input for sequencing was peripheral blood, taken on day 0 of AZD1222 vaccination. For the CDR3, the DNA is TGCGCCAGCAGCTTTAGTAGCGGGAGAGCCGGGGGCCACGAGCAGTACTTC. This sequence encodes CASSFSSGRAGGHEQYF.